Below, one T cell receptor beta chain is given with its context. This record belongs to a study of blood T cell repertoires in COVID-19. At the level of the study: Some COVID-19 samples were acute and others convalescent; all came from the United States, Italy and Spain. The analysed material was cDNA or gDNA that came from T cells, B-cell-depleted T cells, or PBMCs.

Original processing notes: How many nucleated cells were present was estimated from reference gene primer amplification. This table comes from immunoSEQ multiplex PCR, and its TCRdb copy is limited to in-frame clones, with some not included. For V, J and clone size, that table is used; D and trimming come from the DNA. The table lists about 180,000 clones, more than 80% of them singletons. Germline V gives CDR1 LGHNA, CDR2 YNFKEQ. There are 15 residues in the CDR3. V gave up 4 bases and J gave up 4 bases, with 17 bases separating them. This clonotype originated in a human donor in a cohort sampled during active COVID-19. The chain couples TRBV4-2 to TRBJ2-7; D is perhaps TRBD1 (6 bases). Sequencing was carried out using peripheral blood. DNA for the CDR3: TGTGCCAGCAGCCTACACTTAGAACAGGGTTACGAGCAGTACTTC. It codes for CASSLHLEQGYEQYF.